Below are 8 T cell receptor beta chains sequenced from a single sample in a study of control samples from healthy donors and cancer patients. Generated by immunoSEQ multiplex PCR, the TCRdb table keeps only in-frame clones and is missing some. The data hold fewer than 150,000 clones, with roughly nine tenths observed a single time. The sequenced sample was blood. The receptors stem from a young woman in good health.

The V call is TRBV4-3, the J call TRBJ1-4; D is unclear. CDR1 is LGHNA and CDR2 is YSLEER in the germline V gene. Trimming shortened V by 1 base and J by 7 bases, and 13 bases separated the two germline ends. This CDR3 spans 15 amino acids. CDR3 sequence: CASSQGGTRGEKLFF. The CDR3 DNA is TGCGCCAGCAGCCAAGGCGGAACGCGTGGTGAAAAACTGTTTTTT.

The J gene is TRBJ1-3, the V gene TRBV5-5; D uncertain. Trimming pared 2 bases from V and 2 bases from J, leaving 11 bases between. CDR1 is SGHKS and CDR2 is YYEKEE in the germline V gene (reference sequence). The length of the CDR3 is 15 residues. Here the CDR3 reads CASSFFAGAGNTIYF. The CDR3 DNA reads TGTGCCAGCAGCTTTTTTGCCGGAGCTGGAAACACCATATATTTT.

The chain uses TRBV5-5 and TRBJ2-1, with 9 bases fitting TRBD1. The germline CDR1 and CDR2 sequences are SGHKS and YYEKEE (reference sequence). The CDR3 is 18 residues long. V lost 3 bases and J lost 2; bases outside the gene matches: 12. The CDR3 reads CASSWDRVFGGPYNEQFF. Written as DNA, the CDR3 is TGTGCCAGCAGCTGGGACAGGGTTTTCGGTGGCCCCTACAATGAGCAGTTCTTC.

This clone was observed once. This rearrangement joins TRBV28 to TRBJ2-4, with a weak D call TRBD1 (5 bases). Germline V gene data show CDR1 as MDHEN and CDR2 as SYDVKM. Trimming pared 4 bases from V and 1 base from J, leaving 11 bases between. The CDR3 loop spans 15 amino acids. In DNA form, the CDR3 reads TGTGCCAGCAGTTCCCCAGGGAAGGCCAAAAACATTCAGTACTTC. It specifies CASSSPGKAKNIQYF.

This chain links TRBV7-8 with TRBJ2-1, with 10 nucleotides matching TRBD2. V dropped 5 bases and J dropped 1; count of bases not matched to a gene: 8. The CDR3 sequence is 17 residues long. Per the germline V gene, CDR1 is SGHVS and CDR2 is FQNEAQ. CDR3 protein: CASSPFILAGSYNEQFF. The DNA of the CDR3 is TGTGCCAGCAGCCCCTTTATACTAGCGGGATCCTACAATGAGCAGTTCTTC.

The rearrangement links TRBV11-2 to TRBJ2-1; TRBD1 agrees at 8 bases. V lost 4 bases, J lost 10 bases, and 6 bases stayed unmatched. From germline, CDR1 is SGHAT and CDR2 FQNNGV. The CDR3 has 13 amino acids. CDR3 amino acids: CASSYPDRGEQFF. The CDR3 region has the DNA TGTGCCAGCAGCTACCCCGACAGGGGCGAGCAGTTCTTC. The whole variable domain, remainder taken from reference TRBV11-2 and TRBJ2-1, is EAGVAQSPRYKIIEKRQSVAFWCNPISGHATLYWYQQILGQGPKLLIQFQNNGVVDDSQLPKDRFSAERLKGVDSTLKIQPAKLEDSAVYLCASSYPDRGEQFFGPGTRLTVL.

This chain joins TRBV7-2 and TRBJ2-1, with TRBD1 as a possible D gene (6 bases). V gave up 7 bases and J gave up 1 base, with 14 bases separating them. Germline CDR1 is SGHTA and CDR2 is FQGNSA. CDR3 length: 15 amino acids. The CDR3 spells CASTQGRVSYNEQFF. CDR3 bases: TGTGCCAGCACGCAGGGGAGAGTATCCTACAATGAGCAGTTCTTC.

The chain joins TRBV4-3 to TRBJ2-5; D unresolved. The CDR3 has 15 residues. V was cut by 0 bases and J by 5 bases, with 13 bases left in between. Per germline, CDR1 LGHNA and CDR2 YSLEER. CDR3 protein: CASSQDLSTAETQYF. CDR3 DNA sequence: TGCGCCAGCAGCCAAGATCTATCTACTGCGGAGACCCAGTACTTC.